The clone carrying this TCR beta chain was detected a few times. Its target is not known. The presence of a unique molecular identifier marked each TCR cDNA molecule. TCRdb ran MiXCR on the 5' RACE reads and lists one entry per CDR3 protein. The top ten hold roughly 17% of the sample, which has roughly 120,000 distinct CDR3 sequences, 12% seen once. The data originate from a study of spatial heterogeneity in lung cancer. Across the whole study: Sequenced follow-up PBMC samples came a median of approximately 2 years after resection, where available.

The CDR3 contains 14 residues. CDR1 is MNHEY and CDR2 is SMNVEV in the germline V gene (reference sequence). Deletions cut 10 bases from V and 7 bases from J, with 23 bases between. Documented time point: blood at routine non-recurrence follow-up after resection. Frozen PBMC, nontumor lung or tumor provided whole RNA, which was sequenced unsorted. Overall study findings and caveats: Resection saw ubiquitous expanded tumor TCRs appear in blood more than follow-up did.

V gene TRBV27 combines with J gene TRBJ2-7; maybe TRBD1 (6 bases). The sequence was obtained from a male donor with early-stage non-small cell lung cancer. The sequencing used PBMCs, collected at follow-up. The CDR3 region is CAIARTGLIGEQYF. Written as DNA, the CDR3 is TGTGCCATCGCCAGAACAGGGCTAATCGGGGAGCAGTACTTC.